Given below is one TCR beta chain in context. This sample is drawn from a study of T cell responses to AZD1222 COVID-19 vaccine. The data were produced by immunoSEQ multiplex PCR, yet TCRdb's version contains in-frame clones alone and is incomplete. Of more than 120,000 clones detected, almost 90% appear once; the ten largest clones hold approximately 1.6%. The germline V gene encodes CDR1 MNHEY and CDR2 SMNVEV (reference sequence). CDR3 size: 16 residues. Trimming removed 0 bases from V and 3 bases from J; junction bases left unmatched: 5. This sequence originates from an adult who received the AZD1222 COVID-19 vaccine. The sequencing used peripheral blood, collected 28 days after the second AZD1222 dose. V gene TRBV27 combines with J gene TRBJ2-7; 10 nucleotides match TRBD1. The CDR3 DNA sequence: TGTGCCAGCAGTTTATCGGGACAGGGGACCCACTACGAGCAGTACTTC. Its protein product is CASSLSGQGTHYEQYF.